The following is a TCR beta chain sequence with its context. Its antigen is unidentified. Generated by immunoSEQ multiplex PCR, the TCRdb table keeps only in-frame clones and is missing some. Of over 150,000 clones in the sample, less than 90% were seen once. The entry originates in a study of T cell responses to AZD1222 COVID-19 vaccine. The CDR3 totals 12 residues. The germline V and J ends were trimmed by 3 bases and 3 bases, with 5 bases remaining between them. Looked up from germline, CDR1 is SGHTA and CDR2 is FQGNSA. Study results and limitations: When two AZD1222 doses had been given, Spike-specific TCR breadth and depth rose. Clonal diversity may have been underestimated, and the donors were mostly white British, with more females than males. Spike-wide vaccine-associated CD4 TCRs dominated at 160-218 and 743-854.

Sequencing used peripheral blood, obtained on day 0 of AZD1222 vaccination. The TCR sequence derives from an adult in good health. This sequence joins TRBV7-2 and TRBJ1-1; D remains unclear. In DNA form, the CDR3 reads TGTGCCAGCAGCTTGATGGACACTGAAGCTTTCTTT. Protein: CASSLMDTEAFF.